This T cell receptor (beta chain) emerged from a study of cytomegalovirus exposure and HLA in healthy donors. V shed 1 base and J shed 3 bases, with 6 bases lying between them. Germline lookup yields CDR1 LGHNT and CDR2 FRNRAP. The length of the CDR3 is 13 residues. Measured with immunoSEQ multiplex PCR; TCRdb has only the in-frame clones, and not every one. The table has under 250,000 clones, 80% to 90% seen once. With regard to this clone: Its target is unknown.

Overall study results and limits: Reportedly, cytomegalovirus status was diagnosed with high sensitivity and specificity. Later, an analysis found that TCR clusters from the first cohort tended to co-occur in the roughly 110 validation repertoires.

The chain is built from TRBV12-5 and TRBJ1-1, with unresolved D. The sequence was collected from a woman aged 18-29 years in good health and CMV-seropositive. Specimen: PBMCs. The CDR3 DNA reads as TGTGCTAGTGGTTTGGGGAGGGACACTGAAGCTTTCTTT. It specifies CASGLGRDTEAFF.